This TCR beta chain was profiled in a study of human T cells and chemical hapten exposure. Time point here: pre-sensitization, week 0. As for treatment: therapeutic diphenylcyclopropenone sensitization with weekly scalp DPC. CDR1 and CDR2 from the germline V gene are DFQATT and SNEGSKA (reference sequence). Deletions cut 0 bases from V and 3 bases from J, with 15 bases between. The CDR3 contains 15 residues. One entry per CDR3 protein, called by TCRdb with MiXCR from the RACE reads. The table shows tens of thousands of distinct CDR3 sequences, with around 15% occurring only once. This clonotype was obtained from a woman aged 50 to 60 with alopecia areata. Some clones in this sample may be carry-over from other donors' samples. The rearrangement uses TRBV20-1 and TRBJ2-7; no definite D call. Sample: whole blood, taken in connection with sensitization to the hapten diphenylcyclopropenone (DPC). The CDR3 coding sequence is TGCAGTGCTAGAGACCACAAAGATTTCGGCTACGAGCAGTACTTC. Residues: CSARDHKDFGYEQYF.